One and the same sample provided the 8 T cell receptor beta chains below, sequenced in a study of blood T cells in healthy people across ages. For the second PCR, which ran for about 7 to 11 cycles, a sample-barcoded 5' primer and a J-beta primer mix were used. TCRdb fed the 5' RACE reads into MiXCR, producing one record per CDR3 protein. The sample gives about a million distinct CDR3 sequences, around two fifths of which show up once; less than 15% is in the top ten. Sequenced input: blood. All receptors derive from a young man in good health.

This clonotype was found a few times. It is unclear where the CDR3 begins or ends on the DNA, so no DNA is shown, and the CDR3 is as TCRdb lists it. The chain carries TRBV29-1 and TRBJ1-1; the table calls TRBD1, which could not be checked here. Ends included, the CDR3 has 14 residues. CDR1 SQVTM and CDR2 ANQGSEA come from the germline V gene. The CDR3 reads CSVEIRARHTEAFF.

V is TRBV18 and J is TRBJ2-1; perhaps D is TRBD1 or TRBD2 (5 bases each). Germline lookup yields CDR1 KGHSH and CDR2 LQKENI. V lost 1 base and J 2 bases, leaving 9 bases between the germline ends. CDR3 size: 15 residues. CDR3 nucleotides: TGTGCCAGCTCACCACTGGGGGATCCCTACAATGAGCAGTTCTTC. Translation gives CASSPLGDPYNEQFF.

The chain is built from TRBV6-5 and TRBJ2-5; 9 nucleotides line up with TRBD2. CDR1 and CDR2 from the germline V gene are MNHEY and SVGAGI. CDR3 length: 17 residues. V lost 0 bases, J lost 11 bases, and 16 bases stayed unmatched. CDR3 sequence (DNA): TGTGCCAGCAGTTACTCGAACCCTAGCGGGGCCGACAATGAGCAGTACTTC. Amino acids: CASSYSNPSGADNEQYF.

This clonotype occurred a few times. This chain uses TRBV5-1 with TRBJ1-1; D gene unclear. V dropped 6 bases and J dropped 0 bases, with 21 bases sitting between them. The CDR3 runs to 17 residues. Per the germline V gene, CDR1 is SGHRS and CDR2 is YFSETQ. The CDR3 region is CASTSTPSGIMNTEAFF. Here the CDR3 DNA reads TGCGCCAGCACCAGTACCCCCAGTGGAATTATGAACACTGAAGCTTTCTTT.

V gene TRBV5-6 combines with J gene TRBJ1-1, with D perhaps TRBD1 (5 bases). V shed 5 bases and J shed 2 bases, with 13 bases lying between them. The CDR3 runs to 14 residues. Germline CDR1 SGHDT, CDR2 YYEEEE. The CDR3 protein is CASSTQAPNTEAFF. The CDR3 region has the DNA TGTGCCAGCAGTACACAGGCCCCCAACACTGAAGCTTTCTTT.

This chain joins TRBV9 and TRBJ2-3, with D tentatively TRBD2 (6 bases). Germline CDR1 is SGDLS and CDR2 is YYNGEE. The CDR3 totals 16 residues. The ends were cut back, 0 bases at V and 2 bases at J, with 13 bases in the middle. The CDR3: CASSVEGGAHTDTQYF. The CDR3 nucleotides are TGTGCCAGCAGCGTAGAAGGAGGGGCCCACACAGATACGCAGTATTTT.

The J gene is TRBJ1-4, the V gene TRBV12-3 or TRBV12-4; D unclear. The CDR3 runs 12 residues. V lost 1 base and J 8 bases, leaving 5 bases between the germline ends. CDR3 sequence: CASSLVYEKLFF. The CDR3, as DNA: TGTGCCAGCAGTTTAGTTTACGAAAAACTGTTTTTT.

This chain links TRBV4-3 with TRBJ1-1; a possible D gene is TRBD1 (6 bases). V dropped 2 bases and J dropped 3 bases, with 13 bases sitting between them. CDR3 size: 15 residues. Germline V gene lookup returns CDR1 LGHNA and CDR2 YSLEER. CDR3 nucleotides: TGCGCCAGCAGCCAAACAGGGACCTACGACACTGAAGCTTTCTTT. This translates into CASSQTGTYDTEAFF.